The clone carrying this T cell receptor (beta chain) was seen once. The antigen is not known. This sample was included in a study of graft-versus-host responses after intestinal transplantation. Germline V gives CDR1 SGHDT, CDR2 YYEEEE. The CDR3 sequence is 13 residues long. V lost 4 bases and J lost 9; bases outside the gene matches: 6. Study results and caveats: High graft-versus-host to host-versus-graft clonal ratios were seen in allografts of patients with graft-donor T cell macrochimerism. Researchers found GvH clones in recipient marrow, and some showed up first in ileum or blood.

Clones were read by immunoSEQ multiplex PCR, and TCRdb kept only the in-frame ones, dropping some. The repertoire includes some 96,000 clones, over 75% of them detected once, and about 16% sits in the top ten. This receptor was identified in a human patient who received an intestinal transplant, so some T cells may come from the graft donor. Sample: PBMCs, taken approximately 470 days after intestinal transplant. The genes are TRBV5-6 and TRBJ2-1; TRBD2 matches 8 bases. The CDR3 is CASSPSGFGEQFF. The CDR3 bases are TGTGCCAGCAGCCCTAGCGGGTTTGGTGAGCAGTTCTTC.